A selection of T cell receptor beta chains follows, all from one sample in a study of cytomegalovirus exposure and HLA in healthy donors. Profiling relied on immunoSEQ multiplex PCR, and the TCRdb table lists in-frame clones only, not all of them. The sample includes about 130,000 clones, almost 90% of them seen just once. The sequenced sample consisted of PBMCs. Receptors were obtained from a man aged 30 to 45 in good health and CMV-seronegative. Each CDR3 is given with its conserved first and last residue. A clone size is listed for some rows: how often the clone was seen (once, few, many), or a class if it is expanded.

CDR3: CASSSGQGDTEAFF; V: TRBV7-9; size: NA; J: TRBJ1-1
CDR3: CASSLYSGGYTF; V: TRBV7-2; size: NA; J: TRBJ1-2
CDR3: CASSQVSLYTEAFF; V: TRBV4-1; size: NA; J: TRBJ1-1
CDR3: CASSQDRDRTPLHF; V: TRBV4-1; size: NA; J: TRBJ1-6
CDR3: CASSLNLVGGGKDTQYF; V: TRBV7-3; size: once; J: TRBJ2-3
CDR3: CASSLGLGLGNTIYF; V: TRBV13; size: NA; J: TRBJ1-3
CDR3: CASSLAGTSGRQDTQYF; V: TRBV5-4; size: NA; J: TRBJ2-3
CDR3: CASTVWSTAPGYGYTF; V: TRBV5-6; size: NA; J: TRBJ1-2
CDR3: CASSPRRDRAQYF; V: TRBV6-5; size: NA; J: TRBJ2-7
CDR3: CASSPGTRTSEQYF; V: TRBV6-6; size: once; J: TRBJ2-7
CDR3: CASSPGQGKNIQYF; V: TRBV6-5; size: NA; J: TRBJ2-4
CDR3: CSVEDPGGVATYNEQFF; V: TRBV29-1; size: NA; J: TRBJ2-1
CDR3: CASSLPDRGGGYTF; V: TRBV7-9; size: NA; J: TRBJ1-2
CDR3: CASSLMGQGAKNIQYF; V: TRBV7-2; size: NA; J: TRBJ2-4
CDR3: CASSLRGGESYEQYF; V: TRBV11-2; size: NA; J: TRBJ2-7
CDR3: CASSPDGGSPLHF; V: TRBV11-2; size: NA; J: TRBJ1-6
CDR3: CASSQPTGGKGNTGELFF; V: TRBV4-1; size: NA; J: TRBJ2-2
CDR3: CAWSVRSQETQYF; V: TRBV30; size: NA; J: TRBJ2-5
CDR3: CATSLTVLYEQYF; V: TRBV15; size: NA; J: TRBJ2-7
CDR3: CASSLDSYEQYF; V: TRBV18; size: NA; J: TRBJ2-7
CDR3: CASSYQAGYGANVLTF; V: TRBV5-1; size: NA; J: TRBJ2-6
CDR3: CASSPTGREGTDTQYF; V: TRBV13; size: NA; J: TRBJ2-3
CDR3: CASSLSGQGANNQPQHF; V: TRBV27; size: NA; J: TRBJ1-5
CDR3: CASSLGEVPLGETQYF; V: TRBV5-1; size: NA; J: TRBJ2-5
CDR3: CASSPWTGNNEQFF; V: TRBV5-4; size: NA; J: TRBJ2-1
CDR3: CAWSESRPEQFF; V: TRBV30; size: NA; J: TRBJ2-1
CDR3: CASSLQGGEQYF; V: TRBV5-1; size: NA; J: TRBJ2-7
CDR3: CASSSSGRAEETQYF; V: TRBV7-3; size: once; J: TRBJ2-5
CDR3: CASIRQGTNYGYTF; V: TRBV6-5; size: NA; J: TRBJ1-2